This T cell receptor beta chain was obtained from a study of T-cell reconstitution after alpha-beta-depleted transplantation in children. Germline CDR1 is MNHNS and CDR2 is SASEGT. Losses at the gene ends were 7 bases for V and 8 bases for J; bases not matched to a gene: 11. The CDR3 extends over 15 amino acids. This clonotype was counted only a few times. It was with unique molecular identifiers that the TCRbeta library was prepared. TCRdb reanalysed the PCR reads using MiXCR and keeps one entry per CDR3 protein. The data show 600,000 or so distinct CDR3 sequences, roughly 23% seen once. Here the sequenced sample was PBMCs, mostly from graft donor cells, taken 360 days after TCRalphabeta/CD19-depleted stem cell transplant. This receptor was taken from a boy younger than two who had a stem cell transplant for acute myeloid leukemia, so the T cells may come from the graft donor. The V and J genes are TRBV6-1 and TRBJ2-1, with 10 bases that match TRBD1. The CDR3 region is CASTGDRGRGYEQFF. The CDR3 DNA sequence: TGTGCCAGCACCGGAGACAGGGGGCGCGGCTATGAGCAGTTCTTC.